A selection of T cell receptor beta chains follows, all from one sample in a study of metastatic and nonmetastatic thyroid tumors. TCRdb re-clonotyped the PCR reads through MiXCR. The data contain 53,000 or so clones, 20% to 25% of them singletons. Material: blood. Receptors originate from a female donor with papillary thyroid cancer or a benign thyroid nodule (not recorded which). Some clones in this sample may be carry-over from other donors' samples. CDR3s include the opening cysteine and the closing phenylalanine or tryptophan. D genes are given only for firm matches. Size is stated for part of the rows, as once, few or many counts, or as a class when the clone is expanded.

V gene: TRBV5-1
J gene: TRBJ2-5
D gene: TRBD1
clone size: many
CDR3 DNA: TGCGCCAGCAGCTCGACAGGGGTCGAGACCCAGTACTTC
CDR3 protein: CASSSTGVETQYF

V gene: TRBV24-1
J gene: TRBJ2-1
D gene: NA
clone size: few
CDR3 DNA: TGTGCCACCAGTGACTACTTTCAGGGCAGGGCCAATGAGCAGTTCTTC
CDR3 protein: CATSDYFQGRANEQFF

V gene: TRBV10-3
J gene: TRBJ2-1
D gene: NA
clone size: many
CDR3 DNA: TGTGCCATCAGTGAAGCGGATAAGGAGTTCTTC
CDR3 protein: CAISEADKEFF

V gene: TRBV7-3
J gene: TRBJ2-2
D gene: NA
clone size: many
CDR3 DNA: TGTGCCAGCAGCCCAAGTGAGACTAAGTCCGGGGAGCTGTTTTTT
CDR3 protein: CASSPSETKSGELFF

V gene: TRBV11-2
J gene: TRBJ1-1
D gene: NA
clone size: NA
CDR3 DNA: TGTGCCAGCAGCCTTTCGCGGGGGGCTGGAAACACTGAAGCTTTCTTT
CDR3 protein: CASSLSRGAGNTEAFF

V gene: TRBV9
J gene: TRBJ1-2
D gene: TRBD1
clone size: medium-sized
CDR3 DNA: TGTGCCAGCACCCTCGACGGGACAGGGGGAATGAATAACTATGGCTACACCTTC
CDR3 protein: CASTLDGTGGMNNYGYTF

V gene: TRBV20-1
J gene: TRBJ2-5
D gene: TRBD2
clone size: many
CDR3 DNA: TGCAGTGCTCGTGGGGGACTAGCGGAAGAGACCCAGTACTTC
CDR3 protein: CSARGGLAEETQYF

V gene: TRBV20-1
J gene: TRBJ2-3
D gene: NA
clone size: many
CDR3 DNA: TGCAGTGCTCCAGAATCAGGTGCAGATACGCAGTATTTT
CDR3 protein: CSAPESGADTQYF

V gene: TRBV12-3/TRBV12-4
J gene: TRBJ1-1
D gene: NA
clone size: many
CDR3 DNA: TGTGCCAGCAGTTTAGCGCTGGGGAACACTGAAGCTTTCTTT
CDR3 protein: CASSLALGNTEAFF

V gene: TRBV27
J gene: TRBJ2-2
D gene: NA
clone size: many
CDR3 DNA: TGTGCCAGCAGTTCCCGGGACATAATCCCCGGGGAGCTGTTTTTT
CDR3 protein: CASSSRDIIPGELFF

V gene: TRBV15
J gene: TRBJ2-1
D gene: NA
clone size: many
CDR3 DNA: TGTGCCACCAGGGCAGTCTGGGGGAAAGGGAGCAATGAGCAGTTCTTC
CDR3 protein: CATRAVWGKGSNEQFF

V gene: TRBV5-1
J gene: TRBJ2-3
D gene: TRBD2
clone size: many
CDR3 DNA: TGCGCCAGCAGCTTCCTAGCGGGATCGGCAGATACGCAGTATTTT
CDR3 protein: CASSFLAGSADTQYF

V gene: TRBV30
J gene: TRBJ2-3
D gene: TRBD2
clone size: NA
CDR3 DNA: TGTGCCTCCACCGGGACTAGCTGCAGAGATACGCAGTATTTT
CDR3 protein: CASTGTSCRDTQYF

V gene: TRBV19
J gene: TRBJ2-1
D gene: TRBD2
clone size: many
CDR3 DNA: TGTGCCAGTAGCCGCGAGGAGGCGGGAGGTTACAATGAGCAGTTCTTC
CDR3 protein: CASSREEAGGYNEQFF

V gene: TRBV30
J gene: TRBJ2-7
D gene: TRBD2
clone size: many
CDR3 DNA: TGTGCCTGGAGTACGAGCGGGAGGCCAAGCTCCTACGAGCAGTACTTC
CDR3 protein: CAWSTSGRPSSYEQYF

V gene: TRBV2
J gene: TRBJ2-3
D gene: TRBD2
clone size: many
CDR3 DNA: TGTGCCAGCGGGGGGACTAGCGGGACGGTAACAGATACGCAGTATTTT
CDR3 protein: CASGGTSGTVTDTQYF

V gene: TRBV6-5
J gene: TRBJ1-2
D gene: NA
clone size: many
CDR3 DNA: TGTGCCAGCAGTTACGGGGGCATCTATGGCTACACCTTC
CDR3 protein: CASSYGGIYGYTF

V gene: TRBV18
J gene: TRBJ1-4
D gene: TRBD1
clone size: many
CDR3 DNA: TGTGCCAGCTCACCGACAGGGGGCTTTGAAAAACTGTTTTTT
CDR3 protein: CASSPTGGFEKLFF

V gene: TRBV11-3
J gene: TRBJ2-2
D gene: TRBD1
clone size: many
CDR3 DNA: TGTGCCAGCAGCTTAGAAGGGGGCAGAACCGGGGAGCTGTTTTTT
CDR3 protein: CASSLEGGRTGELFF

V gene: TRBV6-1
J gene: TRBJ1-5
D gene: TRBD1
clone size: many
CDR3 DNA: TGTGCCACCAGCCGGGACAGGGGGTATGATAGCAATCAGCCCCAGCATTTT
CDR3 protein: CATSRDRGYDSNQPQHF

V gene: TRBV19
J gene: TRBJ1-1
D gene: NA
clone size: many
CDR3 DNA: TGTGCCAGTAGTATGAATCCCTATGAAGCTTTCTTT
CDR3 protein: CASSMNPYEAFF

V gene: TRBV18
J gene: TRBJ1-1
D gene: TRBD1
clone size: many
CDR3 DNA: TGTGCCAGCTTATCCGGGACAGGGGGCACTGAAGCTTTCTTT
CDR3 protein: CASLSGTGGTEAFF

V gene: TRBV6-1
J gene: TRBJ2-7
D gene: NA
clone size: NA
CDR3 DNA: TGTGCCAGCATTGACGGGGGAAAGGGGGCATTCGAGCAGTACTTC
CDR3 protein: CASIDGGKGAFEQYF

V gene: TRBV6-1
J gene: TRBJ1-3
D gene: NA
clone size: many
CDR3 DNA: TGTGCCAGCATCAGGGAAGGAAACACCATATATTTT
CDR3 protein: CASIREGNTIYF

V gene: TRBV10-3
J gene: TRBJ1-1
D gene: NA
clone size: many
CDR3 DNA: TGTGCCATCAGTGATCTAGTCAGATCGGGTTCAGGCGCCACTGAAGCTTTCTTT
CDR3 protein: CAISDLVRSGSGATEAFF

V gene: TRBV20-1
J gene: TRBJ2-6
D gene: NA
clone size: many
CDR3 DNA: TGCAGTGCTACAGGGTCAGGGGCCAACGTCCTGACTTTC
CDR3 protein: CSATGSGANVLTF

V gene: TRBV6-2/TRBV6-3
J gene: TRBJ2-7
D gene: TRBD1
clone size: many
CDR3 DNA: TGTGCCAGCATGAAGACAGGGAGAGGCTACGAGCAGTACTTC
CDR3 protein: CASMKTGRGYEQYF

V gene: TRBV28
J gene: TRBJ2-1
D gene: NA
clone size: many
CDR3 DNA: TGTGCCAGCAGTTACCCCACAATCAGGAGGCATGAGCAGTTCTTC
CDR3 protein: CASSYPTIRRHEQFF

V gene: TRBV7-3
J gene: TRBJ2-7
D gene: NA
clone size: many
CDR3 DNA: TGTGCCAGCAGCTTAGGGTCCGGGATCTCCTACGAGCAGTACTTC
CDR3 protein: CASSLGSGISYEQYF

V gene: TRBV6-1
J gene: TRBJ2-5
D gene: NA
clone size: many
CDR3 DNA: TGTGCCAGCAGTATACTAGCCTCCGGGCAAGAGACCCAGTACTTC
CDR3 protein: CASSILASGQETQYF

V gene: TRBV6-6
J gene: TRBJ2-7
D gene: TRBD2
clone size: many
CDR3 DNA: TGTGCCAGCAGTTATTTACCGACTAGCGGGAGGTACGAGCAGTACTTC
CDR3 protein: CASSYLPTSGRYEQYF

V gene: TRBV6-1
J gene: TRBJ1-2
D gene: NA
clone size: many
CDR3 DNA: TGTGCCAGCAGTACACATCAGGGGAATACCGGCTACACCTTC
CDR3 protein: CASSTHQGNTGYTF

V gene: TRBV5-1
J gene: TRBJ2-7
D gene: TRBD1
clone size: NA
CDR3 DNA: TGCGCCAGCAGCTGGAGCGGCGGCAGGGGGTACGAGCAGTACTTC
CDR3 protein: CASSWSGGRGYEQYF

V gene: TRBV7-2
J gene: TRBJ1-1
D gene: NA
clone size: many
CDR3 DNA: TGTGCCAGCAGCCGCCGGGGGGGCGAAGCTTTCTTT
CDR3 protein: CASSRRGGEAFF

V gene: TRBV10-1
J gene: TRBJ1-1
D gene: TRBD1
clone size: many
CDR3 DNA: TGCGCCAGCAGTGGCACAGGGGGCGCTGGGGCTTTCTTT
CDR3 protein: CASSGTGGAGAFF

V gene: TRBV5-1
J gene: TRBJ2-1
D gene: NA
clone size: NA
CDR3 DNA: TGCGCCAGCAGCTTGGATAGGGGGTCGCCGAATGAGCAGTTCTTC
CDR3 protein: CASSLDRGSPNEQFF

V gene: TRBV7-8
J gene: TRBJ2-6
D gene: NA
clone size: many
CDR3 DNA: TGTGCCACCTCGCCTAGCCCCTCTGGGGCCAACGTCCTGACTTTC
CDR3 protein: CATSPSPSGANVLTF

V gene: TRBV7-8
J gene: TRBJ1-6
D gene: NA
clone size: many
CDR3 DNA: TGTGCCAGCAGCTTAGAAATCCGCGGGAGTTCACCCCTCCACTTT
CDR3 protein: CASSLEIRGSSPLHF